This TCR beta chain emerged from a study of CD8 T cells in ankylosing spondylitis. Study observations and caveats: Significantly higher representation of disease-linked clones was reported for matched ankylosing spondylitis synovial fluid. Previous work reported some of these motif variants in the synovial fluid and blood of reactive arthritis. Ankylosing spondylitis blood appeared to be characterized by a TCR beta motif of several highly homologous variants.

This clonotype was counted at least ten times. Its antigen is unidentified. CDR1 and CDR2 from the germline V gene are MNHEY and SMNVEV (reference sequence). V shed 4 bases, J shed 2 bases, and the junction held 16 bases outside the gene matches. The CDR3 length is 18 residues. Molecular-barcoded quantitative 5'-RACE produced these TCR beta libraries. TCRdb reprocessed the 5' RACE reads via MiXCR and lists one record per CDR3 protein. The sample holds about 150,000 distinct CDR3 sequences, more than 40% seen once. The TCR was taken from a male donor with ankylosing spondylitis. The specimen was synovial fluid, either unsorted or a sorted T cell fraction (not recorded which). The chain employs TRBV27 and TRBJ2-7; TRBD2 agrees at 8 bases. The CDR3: CASSSDSTGRTSPYEQYF. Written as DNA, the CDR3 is TGTGCCAGCAGTTCGGATTCGACGGGTAGGACTAGCCCCTACGAGCAGTACTTC.